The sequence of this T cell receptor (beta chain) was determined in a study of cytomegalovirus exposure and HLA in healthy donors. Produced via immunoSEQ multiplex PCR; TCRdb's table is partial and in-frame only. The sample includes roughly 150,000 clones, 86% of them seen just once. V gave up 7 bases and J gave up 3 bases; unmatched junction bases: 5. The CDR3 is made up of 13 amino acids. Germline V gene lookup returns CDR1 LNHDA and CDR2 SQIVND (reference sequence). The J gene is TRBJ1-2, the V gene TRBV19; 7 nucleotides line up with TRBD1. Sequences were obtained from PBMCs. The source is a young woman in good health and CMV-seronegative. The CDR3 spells CASNTGVDYGYTF. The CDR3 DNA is TGTGCCAGTAACACAGGGGTCGACTATGGCTACACCTTC.